The T cell receptor (beta chain) described here comes from a study of T cells in localized non-small cell lung cancer. Study-level points and caveats: Longer overall survival was seen with higher T cell density measured in blood.

Profiling relied on immunoSEQ multiplex PCR, and the TCRdb table lists in-frame clones only, not all of them. The sample comprises roughly 3,000 clones, approximately 22% of which are singletons, and approximately 11% rests with the top ten. This clone counts as medium-sized. Its antigen is as yet unknown. In germline, CDR1 is SGHNT, CDR2 YENEEA. The CDR3 is 15 residues long. After removal of 5 bases from V and 3 bases from J, the junction contained 5 bases not matched to a gene. The TCR originated in a woman aged 40-75 years with stage I lung adenocarcinoma. The gene calls are TRBV11-3 and TRBJ1-4, with 8 bases aligning to TRBD1. Source: normal lung tissue next to the tumor, taken before any cancer treatment. DNA for the CDR3: TGTGCCAGCAGCGGATTGACAGGGGCTAATGAAAAACTGTTTTTT. Protein: CASSGLTGANEKLFF. Full variable domain (missing parts from reference TRBV11-3 and TRBJ1-4): EAGVVQSPRYKIIEKKQPVAFWCNPISGHNTLYWYLQNLGQGPELLIRYENEEAVDDSQLPKDRFSAERLKGVDSTLKIQPAELGDSAVYLCASSGLTGANEKLFFGSGTQLSVL.